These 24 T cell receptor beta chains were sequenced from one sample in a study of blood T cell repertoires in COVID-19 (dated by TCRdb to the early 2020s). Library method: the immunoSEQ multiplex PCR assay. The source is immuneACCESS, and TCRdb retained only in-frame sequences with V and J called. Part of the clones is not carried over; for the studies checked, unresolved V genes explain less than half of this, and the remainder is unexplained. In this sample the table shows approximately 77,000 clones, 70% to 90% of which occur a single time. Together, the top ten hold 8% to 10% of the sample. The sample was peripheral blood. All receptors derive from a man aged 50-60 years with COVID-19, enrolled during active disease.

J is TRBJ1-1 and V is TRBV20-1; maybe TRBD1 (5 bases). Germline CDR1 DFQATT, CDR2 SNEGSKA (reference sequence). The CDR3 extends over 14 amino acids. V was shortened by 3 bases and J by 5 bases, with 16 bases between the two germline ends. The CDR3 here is CSASKAGLATEAFF. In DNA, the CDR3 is TGCAGTGCTAGTAAGGCAGGGCTCGCAACTGAAGCTTTCTTT.

Here the CDR3 DNA reads TGTGCCAGCGGAGCGACTAGTAGGAAGTTCTTC. Translating gives CASGATSRKFF. The gene calls are TRBV2 and TRBJ2-1; possible D gene TRBD2, 6 bases. Looked up from germline, CDR1 is SNHLY and CDR2 is FYNNEI. Between the trimmed V and J ends, which lost 8 bases and 14 bases, there was a span of 16 bases. The CDR3 is 11 amino acids.

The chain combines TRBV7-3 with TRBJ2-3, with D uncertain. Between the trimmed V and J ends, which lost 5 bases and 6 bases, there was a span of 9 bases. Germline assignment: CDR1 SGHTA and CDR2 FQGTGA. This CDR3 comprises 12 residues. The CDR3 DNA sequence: TGTGCCAGCAGCCGCCCTGCGGATACGCAGTATTTT. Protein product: CASSRPADTQYF.

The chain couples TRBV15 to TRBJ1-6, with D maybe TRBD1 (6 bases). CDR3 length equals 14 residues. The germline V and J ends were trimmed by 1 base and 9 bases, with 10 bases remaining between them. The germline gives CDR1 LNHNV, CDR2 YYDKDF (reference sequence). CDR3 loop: CATSRAGAGSPLHF. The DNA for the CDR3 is TGTGCCACCAGCAGAGCAGGGGCCGGTTCACCCCTCCACTTT.

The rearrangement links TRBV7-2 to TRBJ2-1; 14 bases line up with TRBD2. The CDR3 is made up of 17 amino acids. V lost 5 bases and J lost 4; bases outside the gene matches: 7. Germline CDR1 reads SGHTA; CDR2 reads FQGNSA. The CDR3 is CASSRTSGRPSYNEQFF. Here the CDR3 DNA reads TGTGCCAGCAGCCGGACTAGCGGGAGGCCCTCGTACAATGAGCAGTTCTTC.

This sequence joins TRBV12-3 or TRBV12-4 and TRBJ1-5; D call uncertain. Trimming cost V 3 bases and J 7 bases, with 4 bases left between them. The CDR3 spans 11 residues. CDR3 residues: CASSFAQPQHF. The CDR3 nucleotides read TGTGCCAGCAGTTTTGCGCAGCCCCAGCATTTT.

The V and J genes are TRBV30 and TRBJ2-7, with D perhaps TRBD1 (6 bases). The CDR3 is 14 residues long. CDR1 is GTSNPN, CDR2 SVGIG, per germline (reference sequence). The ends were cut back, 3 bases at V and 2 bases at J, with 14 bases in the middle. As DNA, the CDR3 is TGTGCCTGGAGCCAAGACAGGCGAACCTACGAGCAGTACTTC. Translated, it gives CAWSQDRRTYEQYF.

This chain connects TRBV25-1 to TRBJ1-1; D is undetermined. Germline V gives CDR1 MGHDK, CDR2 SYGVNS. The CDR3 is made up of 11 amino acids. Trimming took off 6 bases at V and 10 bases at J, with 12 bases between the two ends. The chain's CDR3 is CASRHWEGAFF. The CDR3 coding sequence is TGTGCCAGCAGACATTGGGAGGGAGCTTTCTTT.

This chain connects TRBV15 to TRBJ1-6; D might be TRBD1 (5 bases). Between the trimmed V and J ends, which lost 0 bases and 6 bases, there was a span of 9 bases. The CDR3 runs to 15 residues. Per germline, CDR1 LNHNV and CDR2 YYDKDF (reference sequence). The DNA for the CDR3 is TGTGCCACCAGCAGAGATCGGGGGAGTAATTCACCCCTCCACTTT. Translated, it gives CATSRDRGSNSPLHF.

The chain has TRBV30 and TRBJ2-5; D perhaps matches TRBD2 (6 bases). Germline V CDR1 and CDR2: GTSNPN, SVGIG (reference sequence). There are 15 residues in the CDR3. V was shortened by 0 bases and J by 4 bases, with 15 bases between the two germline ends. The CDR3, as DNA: TGTGCCTGGAGTGTACGAAGCGGGTCGGGAGAGACCCAGTACTTC. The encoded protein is CAWSVRSGSGETQYF.

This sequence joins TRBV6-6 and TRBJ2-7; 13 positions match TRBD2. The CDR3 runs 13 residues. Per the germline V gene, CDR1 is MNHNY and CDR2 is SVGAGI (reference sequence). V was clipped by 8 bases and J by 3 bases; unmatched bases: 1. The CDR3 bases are TGTGCCAGCGGGACTAGCGGGAACTACGAGCAGTACTTC. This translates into CASGTSGNYEQYF.

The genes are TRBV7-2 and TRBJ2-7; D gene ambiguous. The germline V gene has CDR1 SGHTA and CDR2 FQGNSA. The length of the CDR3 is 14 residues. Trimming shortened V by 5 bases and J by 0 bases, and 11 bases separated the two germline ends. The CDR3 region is CASSVTWSSYEQYF. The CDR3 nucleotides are TGTGCCAGCAGCGTTACCTGGAGCTCCTACGAGCAGTACTTC.

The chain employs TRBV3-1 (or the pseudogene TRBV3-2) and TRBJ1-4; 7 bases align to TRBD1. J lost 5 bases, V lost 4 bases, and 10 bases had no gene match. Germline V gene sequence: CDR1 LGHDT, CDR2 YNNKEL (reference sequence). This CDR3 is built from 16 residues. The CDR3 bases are TGTGCCAGCAGCCCATCGGGTAGGGGGCCAAATGAAAAACTGTTTTTT. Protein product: CASSPSGRGPNEKLFF.

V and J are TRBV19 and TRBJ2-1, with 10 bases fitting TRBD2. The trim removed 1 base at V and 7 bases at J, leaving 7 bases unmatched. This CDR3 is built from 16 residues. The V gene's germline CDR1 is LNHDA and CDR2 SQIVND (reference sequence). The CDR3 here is CASSIGWGTSVNEQFF. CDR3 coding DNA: TGTGCCAGTAGTATAGGTTGGGGGACTAGCGTTAATGAGCAGTTCTTC. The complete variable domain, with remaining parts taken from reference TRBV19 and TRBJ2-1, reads DGGITQSPKYLFRKEGQNVTLSCEQNLNHDAMYWYRQDPGQGLRLIYYSQIVNDFQKGDIAEGYSVSREKKESFPLTVTSAQKNPTAFYLCASSIGWGTSVNEQFFGPGTRLTVL.

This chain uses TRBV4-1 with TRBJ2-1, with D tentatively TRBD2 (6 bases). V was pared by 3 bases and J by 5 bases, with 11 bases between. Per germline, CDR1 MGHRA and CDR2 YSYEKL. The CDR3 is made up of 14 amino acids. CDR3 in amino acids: CASSHPTRDNEQFF. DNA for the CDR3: TGCGCCAGCAGCCATCCGACTAGGGACAATGAGCAGTTCTTC.

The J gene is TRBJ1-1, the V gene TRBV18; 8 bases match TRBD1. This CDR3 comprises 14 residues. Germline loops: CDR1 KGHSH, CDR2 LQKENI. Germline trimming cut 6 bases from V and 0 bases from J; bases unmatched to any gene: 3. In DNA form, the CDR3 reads TGTGCCAGCTCTAGGGACAGGCTGAACACTGAAGCTTTCTTT. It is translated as CASSRDRLNTEAFF.

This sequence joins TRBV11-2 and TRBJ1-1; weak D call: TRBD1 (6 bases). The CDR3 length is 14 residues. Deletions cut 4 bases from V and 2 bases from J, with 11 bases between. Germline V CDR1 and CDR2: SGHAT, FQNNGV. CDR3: CASSYTGRNTEAFF. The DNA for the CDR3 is TGTGCCAGCAGCTATACAGGGCGCAACACTGAAGCTTTCTTT.

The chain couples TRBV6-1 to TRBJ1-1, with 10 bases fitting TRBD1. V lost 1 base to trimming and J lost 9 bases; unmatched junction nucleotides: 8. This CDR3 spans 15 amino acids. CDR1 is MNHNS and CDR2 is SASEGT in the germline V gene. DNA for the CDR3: TGTGCCAGCAGTGAAGGAATCGGGACAGGGGTTAAAGCTTTCTTT. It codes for CASSEGIGTGVKAFF.

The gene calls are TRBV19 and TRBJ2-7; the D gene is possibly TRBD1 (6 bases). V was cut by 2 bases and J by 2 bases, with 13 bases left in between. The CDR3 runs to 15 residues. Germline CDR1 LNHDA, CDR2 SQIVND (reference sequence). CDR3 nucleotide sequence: TGTGCCAGTAGTATAAAGGGACATGAGACCTACGAGCAGTACTTC. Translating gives CASSIKGHETYEQYF.

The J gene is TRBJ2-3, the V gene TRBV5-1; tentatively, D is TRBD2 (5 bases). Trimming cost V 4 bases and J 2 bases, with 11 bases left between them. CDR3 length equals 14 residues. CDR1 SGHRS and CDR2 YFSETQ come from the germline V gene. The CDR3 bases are TGCGCCAGCAGCCCCGAGCGGAACACAGATACGCAGTATTTT. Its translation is CASSPERNTDTQYF.

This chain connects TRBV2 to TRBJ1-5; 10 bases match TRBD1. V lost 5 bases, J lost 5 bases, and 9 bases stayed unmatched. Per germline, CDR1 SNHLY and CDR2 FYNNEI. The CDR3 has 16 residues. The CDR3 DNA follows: TGTGCCAGCAGTCGTGTGGGGACAGGGGCAGATCAGCCCCAGCATTTT. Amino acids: CASSRVGTGADQPQHF.

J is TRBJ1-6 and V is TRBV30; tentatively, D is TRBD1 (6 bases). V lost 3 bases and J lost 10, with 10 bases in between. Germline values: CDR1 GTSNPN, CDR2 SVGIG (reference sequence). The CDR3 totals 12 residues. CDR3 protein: CAWRGANSPLHF. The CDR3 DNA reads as TGTGCCTGGAGGGGGGCCAACTCACCCCTCCACTTT.

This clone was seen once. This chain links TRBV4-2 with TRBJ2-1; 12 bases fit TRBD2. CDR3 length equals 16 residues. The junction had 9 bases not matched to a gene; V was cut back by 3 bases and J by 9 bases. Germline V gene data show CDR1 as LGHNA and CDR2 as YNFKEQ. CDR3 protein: CASSHLAGGTFGEQFF. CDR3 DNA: TGTGCCAGCAGCCATCTAGCGGGAGGGACGTTTGGTGAGCAGTTCTTC.

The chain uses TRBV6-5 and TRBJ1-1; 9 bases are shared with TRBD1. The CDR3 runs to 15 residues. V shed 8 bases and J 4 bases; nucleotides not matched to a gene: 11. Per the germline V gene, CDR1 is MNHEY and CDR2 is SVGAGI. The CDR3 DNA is TGTGCCAGCGCGCGGACAGGGGATGGGATCACTGAAGCTTTCTTT. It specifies CASARTGDGITEAFF.